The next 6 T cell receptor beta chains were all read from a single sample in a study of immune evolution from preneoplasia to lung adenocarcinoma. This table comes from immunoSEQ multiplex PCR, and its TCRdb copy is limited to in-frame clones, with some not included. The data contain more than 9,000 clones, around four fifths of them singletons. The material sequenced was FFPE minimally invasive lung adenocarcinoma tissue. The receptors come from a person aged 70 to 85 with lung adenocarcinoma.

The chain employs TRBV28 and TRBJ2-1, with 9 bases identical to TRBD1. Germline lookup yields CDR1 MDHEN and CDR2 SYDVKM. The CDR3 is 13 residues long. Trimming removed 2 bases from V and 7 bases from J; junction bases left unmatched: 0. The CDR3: CASSLDRGNEQFF. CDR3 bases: TGTGCCAGCAGTTTAGACAGGGGGAATGAGCAGTTCTTC. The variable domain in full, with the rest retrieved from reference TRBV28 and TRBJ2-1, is DVKVTQSSRYLVKRTGEKVFLECVQDMDHENMFWYRQDPGLGLRLIYFSYDVKMKEKGDIPEGYSVSREKKERFSLILESASTNQTSMYLCASSLDRGNEQFFGPGTRLTVL.

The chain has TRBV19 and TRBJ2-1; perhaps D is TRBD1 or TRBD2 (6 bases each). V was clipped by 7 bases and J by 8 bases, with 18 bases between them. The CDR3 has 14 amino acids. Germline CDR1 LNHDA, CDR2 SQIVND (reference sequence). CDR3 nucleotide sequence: TGTGCCAGTACTAAAGGGGGGCAAAATTATGAGCAGTTCTTC. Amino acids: CASTKGGQNYEQFF. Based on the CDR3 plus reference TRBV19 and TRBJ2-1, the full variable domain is DGGITQSPKYLFRKEGQNVTLSCEQNLNHDAMYWYRQDPGQGLRLIYYSQIVNDFQKGDIAEGYSVSREKKESFPLTVTSAQKNPTAFYLCASTKGGQNYEQFFGPGTRLTVL.

CDR3 in DNA: TGTGCCAGCAGCCCCCCCTCCGCGGGGGGGCCTGGAGATACGCAGTATTTT. Translating gives CASSPPSAGGPGDTQYF. The chain employs TRBV7-3 and TRBJ2-3; 9 bases agree with TRBD2. V dropped 5 bases and J dropped 5; count of bases not matched to a gene: 14. In germline, CDR1 is SGHTA, CDR2 FQGTGA. This CDR3 comprises 17 residues.

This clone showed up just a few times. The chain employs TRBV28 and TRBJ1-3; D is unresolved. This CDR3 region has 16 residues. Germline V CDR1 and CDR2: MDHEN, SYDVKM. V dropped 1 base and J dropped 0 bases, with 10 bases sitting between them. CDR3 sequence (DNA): TGTGCCAGCAGTTTATTGGGGATTCTCTCTGGAAACACCATATATTTT. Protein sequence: CASSLLGILSGNTIYF.

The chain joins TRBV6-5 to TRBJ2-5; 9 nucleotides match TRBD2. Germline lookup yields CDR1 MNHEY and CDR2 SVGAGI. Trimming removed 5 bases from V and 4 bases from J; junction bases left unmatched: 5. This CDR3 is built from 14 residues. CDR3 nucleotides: TGTGCCAGCAGTGATCGCGGGGGGGGAGAGACCCAGTACTTC. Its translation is CASSDRGGGETQYF.

The CDR3 DNA reads TGCGCCAGCCGGATGATTACGGAGAACACCGGGGAGCTGTTTTTT. Encoded protein: CASRMITENTGELFF. The chain joins TRBV5-1 to TRBJ2-2; D unresolved. In germline, CDR1 is SGHRS, CDR2 YFSETQ. V was cut by 7 bases and J by 1 base, with 14 bases left in between. This CDR3 comprises 15 residues.